This is a list of T cell receptor beta chains from one sample in a study of blood T cell repertoires in COVID-19. Measured with immunoSEQ multiplex PCR; TCRdb has only the in-frame clones, and not every one. The sample has roughly 350,000 clones; roughly 90% are singletons. Input material: peripheral blood. The receptors originated from a woman aged 45-59 years with active or convalescent COVID-19. CDR3s include the opening cysteine and the closing phenylalanine or tryptophan. The D gene is left open where the match is weak. Only part of the rows carry a size: once, few, many, or a class if the clone is expanded.

D gene	V gene	J gene	clone size	CDR3 DNA	CDR3 protein
TRBD1	TRBV7-9	TRBJ2-1	few	TGTGCCAGCAGCTTTATCCTGACAGGGGCGTCTGAGCAGTTCTTC	CASSFILTGASEQFF
-	TRBV7-2	TRBJ2-5	-	TGTGCCAGCAGCTTAATAGTAGAGACCCAGTACTTC	CASSLIVETQYF
-	TRBV27	TRBJ1-6	once	TGTGCCAGCAGTTTATCGGGTAGAGGTTCACCCCTCCACTTT	CASSLSGRGSPLHF
-	TRBV5-1	TRBJ2-7	few	TGCGCCACCTCATACAGTGGCCACGAGCAGTACTTC	CATSYSGHEQYF
TRBD2	TRBV5-1	TRBJ2-7	-	TGCGCCAGCAGCCCGGTGGTAGCGGGAGCCTACGAGCAGTACTTC	CASSPVVAGAYEQYF
-	TRBV7-2	TRBJ2-4	once	TGTGCCACCCAGGGTCTAGCCAAAAACATTCAGTACTTC	CATQGLAKNIQYF
TRBD1	TRBV28	TRBJ1-5	-	TGTGCCAGCAGTGTTATTCAGGGGGCGGTTTTCACTCAGCCCCAGCATTTT	CASSVIQGAVFTQPQHF
-	TRBV7-9	TRBJ1-5	-	TGTGCCAGCAGCTTAGGGAGGGGCCCTCAGCCCCAGCATTTT	CASSLGRGPQPQHF
-	TRBV18	TRBJ1-1	-	TGTGCCAGCTCACACGGGGGGTTCACTGAAGCTTTCTTT	CASSHGGFTEAFF
-	TRBV28	TRBJ2-7	-	TGTGCCAGCAGTTCCAACCGGGACACTGCAACCTACGAGCAGTACTTC	CASSSNRDTATYEQYF
-	TRBV19	TRBJ1-1	-	TGTGCCAGTAGTACCCCGGGCAGGGCGGACACTGAAGCTTTCTTT	CASSTPGRADTEAFF
-	TRBV5-1	TRBJ1-2	-	TGCGCCAGCAGCTTGGGCAGAGGTAACTATGGCTACACCTTC	CASSLGRGNYGYTF
-	TRBV25-1	TRBJ1-1	-	TGTGCCAGCAGTGACAGGCAGGGCCTTATGAACACTGAAGCTTTCTTT	CASSDRQGLMNTEAFF
-	TRBV3-1/TRBV3-2	TRBJ1-4	-	TGTGCCAGCAGCCAAGATCGTCTCCGGGGGGGCGAGACTAATGAAAAACTGTTTTTT	CASSQDRLRGGETNEKLFF
TRBD1	TRBV7-9	TRBJ1-1	-	TGTGCCAGCAGCTCAAACCGACAGGGGGCGGATGGTGAAGCTTTCTTT	CASSSNRQGADGEAFF
TRBD1	TRBV11-2	TRBJ2-2	-	TGTGCCAGCAGCCCGAGGGGGACAGGGGTATTATCGGCCGGGGAGCTGTTTTTT	CASSPRGTGVLSAGELFF
TRBD2	TRBV6-2/TRBV6-3	TRBJ2-3	-	TGTGCCAGCAGTTATCTAGCGGGGAAGAATTATACGCAGTATTTT	CASSYLAGKNYTQYF
-	TRBV30	TRBJ1-1	-	TGTGCCTGGAGTTCGGACACTGAAGCTTTCTTT	CAWSSDTEAFF
TRBD1	TRBV27	TRBJ1-2	-	TGTGCCAGCAGTTTCGGAGACAGGGACAGGGGCTACACCTTC	CASSFGDRDRGYTF
-	TRBV9	TRBJ1-2	once	TGTGCCAGCAGCGTAGGCAGGGGCCGGGGCTATGGCTACACCTTC	CASSVGRGRGYGYTF
TRBD1	TRBV18	TRBJ1-4	-	TGTGCCAGCTCACTCGGGACAGTAAATGAAAAACTGTTTTTT	CASSLGTVNEKLFF
-	TRBV7-9	TRBJ1-6	-	TGTGCCAGCAGCTTACCGGGGGATTCACCCCTCCACTTT	CASSLPGDSPLHF
TRBD1	TRBV5-4	TRBJ2-3	once	TGTGCCAGCAGCTCCCCGCCGGGACCCCCAGGGGGAGATACGCAGTATTTT	CASSSPPGPPGGDTQYF
-	TRBV4-3	TRBJ1-2	-	TGCGCCAGCAGCCAGTGGGCAGGGGCTGATAACTATGGCTACACCTTC	CASSQWAGADNYGYTF
-	TRBV28	TRBJ1-5	-	TGTGCCAGCAGTCCCCGTTCTCGCAATCAGCCCCAGCATTTT	CASSPRSRNQPQHF
-	TRBV18	TRBJ1-5	once	TGTGCCAGCTCACCAGTGGGGGGAAAGGGGCGCCATCAGCCCCAGCATTTT	CASSPVGGKGRHQPQHF